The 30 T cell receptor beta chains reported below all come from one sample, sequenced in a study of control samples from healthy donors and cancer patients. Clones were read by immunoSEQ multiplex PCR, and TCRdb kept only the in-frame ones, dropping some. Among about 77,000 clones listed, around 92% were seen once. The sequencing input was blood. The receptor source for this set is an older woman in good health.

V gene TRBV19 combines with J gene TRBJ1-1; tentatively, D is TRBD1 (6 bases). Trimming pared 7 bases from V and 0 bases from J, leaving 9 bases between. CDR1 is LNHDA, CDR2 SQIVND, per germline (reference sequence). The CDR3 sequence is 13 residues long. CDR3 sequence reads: CASTGGMNTEAFF. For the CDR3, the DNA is TGTGCCAGTACTGGGGGCATGAACACTGAAGCTTTCTTT. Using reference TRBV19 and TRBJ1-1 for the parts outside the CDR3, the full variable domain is DGGITQSPKYLFRKEGQNVTLSCEQNLNHDAMYWYRQDPGQGLRLIYYSQIVNDFQKGDIAEGYSVSREKKESFPLTVTSAQKNPTAFYLCASTGGMNTEAFFGQGTRLTVV.

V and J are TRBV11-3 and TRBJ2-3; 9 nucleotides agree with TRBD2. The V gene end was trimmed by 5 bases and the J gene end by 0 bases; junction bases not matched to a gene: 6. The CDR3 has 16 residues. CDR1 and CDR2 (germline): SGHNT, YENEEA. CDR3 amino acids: CASSPGLAPSTDTQYF. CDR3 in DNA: TGTGCCAGCAGCCCCGGACTAGCGCCTAGCACAGATACGCAGTATTTT.

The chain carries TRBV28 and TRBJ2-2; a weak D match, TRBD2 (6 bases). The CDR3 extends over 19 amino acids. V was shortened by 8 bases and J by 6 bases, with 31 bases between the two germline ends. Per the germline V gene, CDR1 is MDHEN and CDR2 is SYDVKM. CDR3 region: CASLSHEAGFYWGAGELFF. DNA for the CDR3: TGTGCCAGCCTATCTCACGAGGCGGGATTTTATTGGGGCGCCGGGGAGCTGTTTTTT.

CDR3 protein: CASSYWGADQPQHF. CDR3 nucleotide sequence: TGTGCCAGCAGTTATTGGGGAGCGGATCAGCCCCAGCATTTT. The chain uses TRBV6-5 and TRBJ1-5; D not certain. CDR1 and CDR2 (germline): MNHEY, SVGAGI. V dropped 3 bases and J dropped 5 bases, with 11 bases sitting between them. CDR3 length: 14 residues.

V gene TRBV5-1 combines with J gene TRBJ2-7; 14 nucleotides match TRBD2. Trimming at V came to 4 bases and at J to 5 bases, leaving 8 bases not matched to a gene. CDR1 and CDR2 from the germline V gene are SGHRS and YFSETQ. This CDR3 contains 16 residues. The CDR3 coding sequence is TGCGCCAGCAGCATCACTGGGACTAGCGGGAGAAACGAGCAGTACTTC. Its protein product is CASSITGTSGRNEQYF.

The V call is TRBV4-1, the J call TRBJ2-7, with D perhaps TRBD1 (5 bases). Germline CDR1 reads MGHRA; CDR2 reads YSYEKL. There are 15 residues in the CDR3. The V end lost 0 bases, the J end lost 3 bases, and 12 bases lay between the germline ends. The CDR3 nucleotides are TGCGCCAGCAGCCAAGAAAGTAGGGGTTACTACGAGCAGTACTTC. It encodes CASSQESRGYYEQYF.

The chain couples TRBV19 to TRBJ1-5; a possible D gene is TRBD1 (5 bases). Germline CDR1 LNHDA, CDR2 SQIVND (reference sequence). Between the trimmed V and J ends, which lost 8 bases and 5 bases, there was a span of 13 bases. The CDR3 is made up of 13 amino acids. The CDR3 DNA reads TGTGCCAGTCGAGAAAGGGGAGATCAGCCCCAGCATTTT. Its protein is CASRERGDQPQHF.

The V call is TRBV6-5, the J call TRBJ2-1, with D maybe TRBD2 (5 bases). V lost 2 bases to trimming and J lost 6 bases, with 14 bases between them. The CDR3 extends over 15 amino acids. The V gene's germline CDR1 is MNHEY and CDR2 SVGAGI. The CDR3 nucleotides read TGTGCCAGCAGTTACAGCGGAGCCCGGGCCAATGAGCAGTTCTTC. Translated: CASSYSGARANEQFF.

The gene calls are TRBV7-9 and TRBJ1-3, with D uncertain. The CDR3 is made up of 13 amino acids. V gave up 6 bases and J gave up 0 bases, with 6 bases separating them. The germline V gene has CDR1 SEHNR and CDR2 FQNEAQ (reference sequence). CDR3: CASRASSGNTIYF. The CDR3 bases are TGTGCCAGCAGAGCGAGCTCTGGAAACACCATATATTTT.

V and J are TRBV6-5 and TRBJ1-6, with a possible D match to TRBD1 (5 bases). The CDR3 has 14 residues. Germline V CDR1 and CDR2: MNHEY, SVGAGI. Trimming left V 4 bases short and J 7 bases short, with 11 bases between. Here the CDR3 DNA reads TGTGCCAGCAGTTTCACAAGGGACAATTCACCCCTCCACTTT. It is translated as CASSFTRDNSPLHF.

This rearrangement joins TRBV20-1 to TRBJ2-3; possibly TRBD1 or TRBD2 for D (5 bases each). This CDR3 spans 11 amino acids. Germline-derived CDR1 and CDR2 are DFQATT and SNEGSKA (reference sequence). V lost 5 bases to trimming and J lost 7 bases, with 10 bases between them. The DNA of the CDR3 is TGCAGTGCTCTGGGGGTCAATACGCAGTATTTT. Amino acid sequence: CSALGVNTQYF.

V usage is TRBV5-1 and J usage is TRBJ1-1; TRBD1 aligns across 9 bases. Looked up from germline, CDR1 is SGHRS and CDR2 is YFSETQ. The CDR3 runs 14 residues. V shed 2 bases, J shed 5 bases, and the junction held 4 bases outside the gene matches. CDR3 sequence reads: CASSLQGARTEAFF. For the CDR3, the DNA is TGCGCCAGCAGCTTACAGGGGGCTCGGACTGAAGCTTTCTTT.

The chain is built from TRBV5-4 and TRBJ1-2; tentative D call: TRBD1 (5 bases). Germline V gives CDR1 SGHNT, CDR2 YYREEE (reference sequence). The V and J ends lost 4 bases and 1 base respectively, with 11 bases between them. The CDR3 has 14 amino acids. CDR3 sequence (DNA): TGTGCCAGCAGCCGGGACGGGGGTAACTATGGCTACACCTTC. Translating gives CASSRDGGNYGYTF.

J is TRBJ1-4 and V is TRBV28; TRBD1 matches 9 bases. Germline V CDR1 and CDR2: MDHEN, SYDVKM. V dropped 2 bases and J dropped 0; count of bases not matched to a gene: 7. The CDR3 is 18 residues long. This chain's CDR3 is CASSLLGQGRSTNEKLFF. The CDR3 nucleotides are TGTGCCAGCAGTTTACTGGGACAGGGACGATCAACTAATGAAAAACTGTTTTTT.

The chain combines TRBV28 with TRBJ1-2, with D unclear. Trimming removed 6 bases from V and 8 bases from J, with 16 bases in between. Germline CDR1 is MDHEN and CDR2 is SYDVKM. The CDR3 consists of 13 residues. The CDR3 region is CASRKGDLLGYTF. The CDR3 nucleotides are TGTGCCAGCAGGAAGGGAGATTTATTAGGCTACACCTTC.

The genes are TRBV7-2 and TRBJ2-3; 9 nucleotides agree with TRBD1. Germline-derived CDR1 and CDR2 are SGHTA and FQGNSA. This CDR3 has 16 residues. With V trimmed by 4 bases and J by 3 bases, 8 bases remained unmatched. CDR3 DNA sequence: TGTGCCAGCAGCTCAACAAACAGGGGGCGAACAGATACGCAGTATTTT. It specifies CASSSTNRGRTDTQYF.

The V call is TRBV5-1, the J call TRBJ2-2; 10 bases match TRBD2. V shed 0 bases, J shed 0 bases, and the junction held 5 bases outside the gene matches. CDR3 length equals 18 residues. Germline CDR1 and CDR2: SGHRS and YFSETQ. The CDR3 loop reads CASSLAILAGTNTGELFF. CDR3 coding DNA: TGCGCCAGCAGCTTGGCGATACTAGCGGGGACGAACACCGGGGAGCTGTTTTTT. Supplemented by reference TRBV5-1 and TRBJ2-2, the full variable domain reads KAGVTQTPRYLIKTRGQQVTLSCSPISGHRSVSWYQQTPGQGLQFLFEYFSETQRNKGNFPGRFSGRQFSNSRSEMNVSTLELGDSALYLCASSLAILAGTNTGELFFGEGSRLTVL.

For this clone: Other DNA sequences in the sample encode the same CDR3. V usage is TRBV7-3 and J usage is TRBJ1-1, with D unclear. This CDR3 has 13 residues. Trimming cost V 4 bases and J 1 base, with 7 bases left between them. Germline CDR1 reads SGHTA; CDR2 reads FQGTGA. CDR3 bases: TGTGCCAGCAGCTCCCAGGAGAACACTGAAGCTTTCTTT. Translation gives CASSSQENTEAFF.

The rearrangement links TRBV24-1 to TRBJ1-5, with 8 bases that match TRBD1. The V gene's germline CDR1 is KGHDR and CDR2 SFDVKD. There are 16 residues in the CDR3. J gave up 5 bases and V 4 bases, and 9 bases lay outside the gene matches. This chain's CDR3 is CATSDSDRGGDQPQHF. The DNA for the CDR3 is TGTGCCACCAGTGACTCTGACAGGGGAGGGGATCAGCCCCAGCATTTT.

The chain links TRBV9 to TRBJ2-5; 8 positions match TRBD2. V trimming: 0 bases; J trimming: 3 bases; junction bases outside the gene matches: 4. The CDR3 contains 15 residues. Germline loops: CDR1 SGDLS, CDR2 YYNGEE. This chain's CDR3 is CASSVGLANEETQYF. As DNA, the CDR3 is TGTGCCAGCAGCGTAGGACTAGCGAATGAAGAGACCCAGTACTTC.

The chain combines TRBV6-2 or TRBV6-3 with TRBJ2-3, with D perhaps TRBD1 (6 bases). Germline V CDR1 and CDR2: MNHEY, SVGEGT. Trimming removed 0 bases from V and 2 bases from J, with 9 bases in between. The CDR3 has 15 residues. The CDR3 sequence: CASSYSAGDTDTQYF. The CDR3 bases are TGTGCCAGCAGTTACTCGGCAGGGGACACAGATACGCAGTATTTT.

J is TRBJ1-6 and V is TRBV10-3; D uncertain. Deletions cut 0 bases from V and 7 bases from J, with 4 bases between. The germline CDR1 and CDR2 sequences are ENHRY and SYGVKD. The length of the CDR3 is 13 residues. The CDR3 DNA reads TGTGCCATCAGTGAGTCAACGAATTCACCCCTCCACTTT. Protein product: CAISESTNSPLHF.

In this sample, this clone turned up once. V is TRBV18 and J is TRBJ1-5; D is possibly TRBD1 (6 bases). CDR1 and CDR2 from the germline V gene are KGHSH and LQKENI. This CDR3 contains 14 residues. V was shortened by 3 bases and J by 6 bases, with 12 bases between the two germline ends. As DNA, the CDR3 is TGTGCCAGCTCACCTCAGGGGCCGGGTCAGCCCCAGCATTTT. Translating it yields CASSPQGPGQPQHF.

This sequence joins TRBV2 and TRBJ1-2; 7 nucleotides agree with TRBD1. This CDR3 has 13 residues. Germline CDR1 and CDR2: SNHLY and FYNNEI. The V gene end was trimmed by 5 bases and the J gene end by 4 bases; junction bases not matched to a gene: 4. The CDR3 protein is CASSLTGVYGYTF. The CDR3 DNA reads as TGTGCCAGCAGTCTAACAGGGGTCTATGGCTACACCTTC.

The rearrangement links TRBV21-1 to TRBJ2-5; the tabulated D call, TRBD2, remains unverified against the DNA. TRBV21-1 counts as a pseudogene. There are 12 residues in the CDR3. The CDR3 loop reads CASSSRVETQYF. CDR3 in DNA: TGTGCCAGCAGCAGTAGAGTGGAGACCCAGTACTTC.

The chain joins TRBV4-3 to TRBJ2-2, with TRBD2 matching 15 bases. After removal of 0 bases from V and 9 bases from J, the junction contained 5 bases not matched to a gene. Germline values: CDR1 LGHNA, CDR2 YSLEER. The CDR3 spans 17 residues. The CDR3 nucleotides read TGCGCCAGCAGCCAAGATTTGGGACTAGCGGGAGGCAGGGAGCTGTTTTTT. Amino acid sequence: CASSQDLGLAGGRELFF.

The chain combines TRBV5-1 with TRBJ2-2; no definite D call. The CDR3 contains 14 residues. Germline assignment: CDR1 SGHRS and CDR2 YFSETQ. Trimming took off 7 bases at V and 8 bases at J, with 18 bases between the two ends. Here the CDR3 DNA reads TGCGCCAGCCGACTTGGCAATTCAAGAGGGGAGCTGTTTTTT. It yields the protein CASRLGNSRGELFF.

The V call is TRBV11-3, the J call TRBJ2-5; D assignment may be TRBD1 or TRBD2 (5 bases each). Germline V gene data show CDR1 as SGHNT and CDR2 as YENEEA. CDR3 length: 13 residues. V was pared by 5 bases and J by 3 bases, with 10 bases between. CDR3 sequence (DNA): TGTGCCAGCAGCCGTCAGGGAGAAGAGACCCAGTACTTC. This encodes CASSRQGEETQYF.

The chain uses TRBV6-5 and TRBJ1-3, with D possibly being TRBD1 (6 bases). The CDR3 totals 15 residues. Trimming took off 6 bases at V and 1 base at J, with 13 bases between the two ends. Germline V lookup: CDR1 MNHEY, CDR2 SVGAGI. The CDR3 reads CASRDRTNSGNTIYF. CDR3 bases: TGTGCCAGCAGAGACAGGACGAATTCTGGAAACACCATATATTTT.

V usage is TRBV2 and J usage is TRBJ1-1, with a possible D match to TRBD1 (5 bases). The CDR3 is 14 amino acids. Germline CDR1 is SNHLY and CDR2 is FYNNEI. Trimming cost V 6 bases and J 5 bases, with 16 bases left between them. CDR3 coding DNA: TGTGCCAGCAGGGACCTGGGGGTGACGACTGAAGCTTTCTTT. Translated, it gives CASRDLGVTTEAFF.